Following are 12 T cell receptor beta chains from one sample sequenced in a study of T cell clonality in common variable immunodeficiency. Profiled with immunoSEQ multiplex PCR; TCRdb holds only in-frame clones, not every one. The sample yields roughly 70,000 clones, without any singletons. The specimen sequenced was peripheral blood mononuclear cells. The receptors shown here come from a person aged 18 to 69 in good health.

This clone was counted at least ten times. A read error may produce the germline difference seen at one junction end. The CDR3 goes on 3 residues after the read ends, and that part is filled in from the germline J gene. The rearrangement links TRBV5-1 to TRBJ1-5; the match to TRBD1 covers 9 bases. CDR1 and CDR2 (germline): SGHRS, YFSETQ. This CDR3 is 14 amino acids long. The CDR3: CASSPGQGNQPQHF. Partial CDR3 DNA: TGCGCCAGCAGCCCGGGACAGGGCAACCAGCCC.

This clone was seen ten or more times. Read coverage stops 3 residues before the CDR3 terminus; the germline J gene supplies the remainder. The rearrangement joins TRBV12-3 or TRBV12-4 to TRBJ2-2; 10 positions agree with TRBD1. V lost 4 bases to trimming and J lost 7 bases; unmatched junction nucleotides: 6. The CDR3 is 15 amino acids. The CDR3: CASSSSGTGDGELFF. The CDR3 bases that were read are TGTGCCAGCAGTTCCTCCGGGACAGGGGACGGGGAG.

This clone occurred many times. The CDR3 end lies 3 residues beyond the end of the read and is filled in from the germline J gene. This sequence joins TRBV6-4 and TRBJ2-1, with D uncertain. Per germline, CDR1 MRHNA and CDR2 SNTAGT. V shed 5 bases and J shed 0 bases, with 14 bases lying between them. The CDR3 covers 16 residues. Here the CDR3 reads CASSPVGGSSYNEQFF. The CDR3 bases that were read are TGTGCCAGCAGTCCCGTTGGCGGAAGCTCCTACAATGAG.

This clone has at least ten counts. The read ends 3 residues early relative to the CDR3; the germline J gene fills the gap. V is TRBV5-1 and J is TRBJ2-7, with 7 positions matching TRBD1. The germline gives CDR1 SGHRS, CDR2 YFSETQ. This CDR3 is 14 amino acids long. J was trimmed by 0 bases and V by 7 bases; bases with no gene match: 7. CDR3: CASRDSLNSYEQYF. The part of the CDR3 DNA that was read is TGCGCCAGCCGGGACAGCTTAAACTCCTACGAG.

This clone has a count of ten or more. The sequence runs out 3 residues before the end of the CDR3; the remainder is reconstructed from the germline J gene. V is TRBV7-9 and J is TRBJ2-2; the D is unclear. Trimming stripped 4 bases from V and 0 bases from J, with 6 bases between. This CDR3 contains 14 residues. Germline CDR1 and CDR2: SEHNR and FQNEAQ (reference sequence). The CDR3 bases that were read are TGTGCCAGCAGCTCAATTGCGAACACCGGGGAG. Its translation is CASSSIANTGE. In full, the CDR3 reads CASSSIANTGELFF.

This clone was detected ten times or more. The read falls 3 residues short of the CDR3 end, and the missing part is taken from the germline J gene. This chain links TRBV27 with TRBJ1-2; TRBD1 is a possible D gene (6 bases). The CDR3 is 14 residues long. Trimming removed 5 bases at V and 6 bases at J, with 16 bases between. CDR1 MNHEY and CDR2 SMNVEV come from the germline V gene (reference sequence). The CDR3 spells CASSPQTGRNGYTF. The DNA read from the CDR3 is TGTGCCAGCAGTCCACAGACAGGCCGAAATGGC.

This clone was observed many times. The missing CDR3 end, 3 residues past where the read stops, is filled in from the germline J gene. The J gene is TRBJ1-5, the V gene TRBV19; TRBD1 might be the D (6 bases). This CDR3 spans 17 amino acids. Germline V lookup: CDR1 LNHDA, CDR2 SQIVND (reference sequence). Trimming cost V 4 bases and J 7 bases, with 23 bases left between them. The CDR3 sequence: CASSSNQGTKHCQPQHF. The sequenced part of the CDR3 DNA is TGTGCCAGTAGTAGCAACCAAGGGACAAAGCATTGCCAGCCC.

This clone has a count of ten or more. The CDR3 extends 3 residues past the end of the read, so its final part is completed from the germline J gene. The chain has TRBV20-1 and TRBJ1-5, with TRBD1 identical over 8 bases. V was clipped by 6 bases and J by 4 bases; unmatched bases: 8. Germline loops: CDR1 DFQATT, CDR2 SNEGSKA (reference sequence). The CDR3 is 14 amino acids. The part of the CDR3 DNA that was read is TGCAGTGCACGGAGGACAGGGAGGAATCAGCCC. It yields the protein CSARRTGRNQP. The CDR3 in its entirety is CSARRTGRNQPQHF.

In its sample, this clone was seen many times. The CDR3 here is CASSPGGRASTDTQYF. CDR3 DNA (partial): TGTGCCAGCAGCCCGGGCGGGAGGGCTAGCACAGATACG. The chain links TRBV9 to TRBJ2-3; TRBD2 agrees at 9 bases. The CDR3 goes on 3 residues after the read ends, and that part is filled in from the germline J gene. The V gene's germline CDR1 is SGDLS and CDR2 YYNGEE. The V gene end was trimmed by 4 bases and the J gene end by 0 bases; junction bases not matched to a gene: 6. This CDR3 contains 16 residues.

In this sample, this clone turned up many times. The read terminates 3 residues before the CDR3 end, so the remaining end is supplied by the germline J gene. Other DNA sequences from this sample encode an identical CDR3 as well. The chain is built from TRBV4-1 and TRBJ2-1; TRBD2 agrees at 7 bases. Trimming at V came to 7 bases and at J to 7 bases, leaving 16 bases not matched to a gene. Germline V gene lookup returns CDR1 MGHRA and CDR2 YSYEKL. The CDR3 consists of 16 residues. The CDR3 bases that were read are TGCGCCAGCATGGGCACAGAGTCTAGCGGTCATAATGAG. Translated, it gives CASMGTESSGHNE. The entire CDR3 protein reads CASMGTESSGHNEQFF.

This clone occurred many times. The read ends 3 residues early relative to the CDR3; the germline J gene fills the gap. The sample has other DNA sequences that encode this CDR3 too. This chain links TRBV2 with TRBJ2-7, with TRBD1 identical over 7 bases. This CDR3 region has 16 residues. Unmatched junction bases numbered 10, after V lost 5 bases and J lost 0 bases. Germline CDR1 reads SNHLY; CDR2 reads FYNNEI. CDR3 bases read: TGTGCCAGCAGTAGCCCTCGGGACAGACCCTCCTACGAG. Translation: CASSSPRDRPSYE. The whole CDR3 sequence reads CASSSPRDRPSYEQYF. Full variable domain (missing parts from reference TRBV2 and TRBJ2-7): EPEVTQTPSHQVTQMGQEVILRCVPISNHLYFYWYRQILGQKVEFLVSFYNNEISEKSEIFDDQFSVERPDGSNFTLKIRSTKLEDSAMYFCASSSPRDRPSYEQYFGPGTRLTVT.

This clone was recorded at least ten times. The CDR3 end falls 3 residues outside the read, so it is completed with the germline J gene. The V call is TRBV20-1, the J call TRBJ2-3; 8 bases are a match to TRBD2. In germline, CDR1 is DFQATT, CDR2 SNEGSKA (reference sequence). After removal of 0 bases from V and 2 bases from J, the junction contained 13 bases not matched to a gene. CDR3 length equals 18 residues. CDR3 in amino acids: CSARDRGGTPSYTDTQYF. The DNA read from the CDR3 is TGCAGTGCTAGAGATCGCGGGGGGACACCTTCTTACACAGATACG.